What follows is one TCR beta chain and its context. There is no known antigen for this receptor. No base quality information exists; no much larger clone differs at one position. Measured from the cysteine to the phenylalanine, the CDR3 is 15 residues long. The only DNA kept is the CDR3, 45 bases in frame from the first base. V loses 4 bases, J loses 4 bases, and the germline ends lie 14 bases apart. Via the germline V gene, CDR1 is SGHDT and CDR2 YYEEEE. In Seattle, one collaborating source enrolled patients while the infection was active and tracked those patients longitudinally over the course of disease. Collaborating institutions collected whole blood in K2EDTA tubes following their own protocols. Collaborator samples were shipped for TCRbeta analysis as frozen whole blood, isolated PBMCs, or DNA extracted from either sample type. The sample originates from a study of blood T cell repertoires in COVID-19 (dated by TCRdb to the early 2020s). Broadly, across the study: The collaborator samples originated in the United States, Italy and Spain and spanned the acute and convalescent phases of COVID-19. The material from the prospective study consisted of cDNA or gDNA derived from T cells, B-cell-depleted T cells, or PBMCs. Subjects who had been exposed to COVID-19, were actively infected with it, or had recovered from it provided the deeply sampled blood TCRbeta repertoires that made up the dataset. The repertoires were released in a freely available public database meant as a resource for research on the immune response to SARS-CoV-2. The samples were drawn from two sources: the first 160 participants of the ongoing ImmuneRACE study, and 1,254 subjects contributed by 6 global collaborators. The sample metadata nearly always contained a de-identified subject ID, COVID-19 status, age in years and sex. Where available, HLA class I and class II types were obtained from metadata supplied by the sample provider rather than from assay-based typing. General findings and caveats noted by the study authors: Clinical and demographic metadata were provided uncurated, with the amount varying by source and participant.

The immunoSEQ Assay, a bias-controlled multiplex PCR, was used to amplify TCRbeta CDR3 regions from genomic DNA. As for how the authors treated the data: The number of nucleated cells in each sample was estimated from the amplification of reference gene primers within the assay. Sequence reads were collapsed and filtered to measure the absolute abundance of every unique TCRbeta CDR3 rearrangement. For each sample, productive Simpson clonality was calculated by taking the square root of Simpson's diversity index across productive rearrangements. This is the immuneACCESS table as TCRdb keeps it, with only in-frame sequences that have V and J called. A part of the clones is gone; compared with another copy, unresolved V genes explain less than half, and the rest is unexplained. The V and J calls and clone size are taken from that table; D and trimming were inferred from the DNA. Within this sample are tens of thousands of clones, with roughly 90% of them counted one time only. The ten biggest clones cover about 4.9% of the sample.

The sample comprised peripheral blood. The rearrangement joined TRBV5-6 to TRBJ1-4; too little of a D gene remains to name it. This TCR derives from a man in his sixties with COVID-19, enrolled during active disease. The base sequence is TGTGCCAGCAGCCCTAGAGGGTGGGGTAATGAAAAACTGTTTTTT. It translates as CASSPRGWGNEKLFF.